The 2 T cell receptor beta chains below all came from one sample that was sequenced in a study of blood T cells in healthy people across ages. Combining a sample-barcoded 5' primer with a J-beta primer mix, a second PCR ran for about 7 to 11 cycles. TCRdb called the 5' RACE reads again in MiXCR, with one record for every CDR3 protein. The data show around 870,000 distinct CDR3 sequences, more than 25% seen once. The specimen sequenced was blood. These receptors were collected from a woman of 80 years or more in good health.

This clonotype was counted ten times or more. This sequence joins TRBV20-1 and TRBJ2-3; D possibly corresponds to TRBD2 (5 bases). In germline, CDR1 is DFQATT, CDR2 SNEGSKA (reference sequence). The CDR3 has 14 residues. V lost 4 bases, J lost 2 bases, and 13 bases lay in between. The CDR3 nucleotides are TGCAGTGCTATCCGGACTGCGTCCACAGATACGCAGTATTTT. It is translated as CSAIRTASTDTQYF.

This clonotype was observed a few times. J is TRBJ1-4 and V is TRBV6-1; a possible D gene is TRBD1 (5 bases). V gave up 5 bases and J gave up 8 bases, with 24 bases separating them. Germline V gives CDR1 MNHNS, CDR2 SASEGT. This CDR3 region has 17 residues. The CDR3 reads CASSPSWFGVRDEKLFF. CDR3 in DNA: TGTGCCAGCAGTCCGTCTTGGTTTGGCGTTCGGGACGAAAAACTGTTTTTT.